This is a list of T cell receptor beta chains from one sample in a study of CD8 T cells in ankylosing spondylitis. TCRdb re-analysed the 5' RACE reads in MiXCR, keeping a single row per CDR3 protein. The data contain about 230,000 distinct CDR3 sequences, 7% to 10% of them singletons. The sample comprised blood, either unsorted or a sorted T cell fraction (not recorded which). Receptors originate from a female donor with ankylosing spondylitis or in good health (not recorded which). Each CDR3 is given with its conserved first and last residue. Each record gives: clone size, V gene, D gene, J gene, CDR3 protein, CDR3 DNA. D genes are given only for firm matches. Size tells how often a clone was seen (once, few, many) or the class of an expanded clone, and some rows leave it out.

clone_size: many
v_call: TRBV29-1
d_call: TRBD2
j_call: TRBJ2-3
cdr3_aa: CSVGGRADSSTDTQYF
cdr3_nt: TGCAGCGTGGGCGGGAGGGCCGATTCGAGCACAGATACGCAGTATTTT

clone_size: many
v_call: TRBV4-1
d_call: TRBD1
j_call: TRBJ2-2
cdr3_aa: CASSQFPGQGNTGELFF
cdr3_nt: TGCGCCAGCAGCCAGTTTCCGGGACAGGGGAACACCGGGGAGCTGTTTTTT

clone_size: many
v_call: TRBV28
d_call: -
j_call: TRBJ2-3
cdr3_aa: CASSDGAADTQYF
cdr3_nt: TGTGCCAGCAGCGATGGGGCCGCAGATACGCAGTATTTT

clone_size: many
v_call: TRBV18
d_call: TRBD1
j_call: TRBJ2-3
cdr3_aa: CASSARGQRGDTQYF
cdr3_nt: TGTGCCAGCTCGGCAAGGGGGCAGCGAGGAGATACGCAGTATTTT

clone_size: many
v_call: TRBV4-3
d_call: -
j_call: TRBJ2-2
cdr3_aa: CASSQARDAAGELFF
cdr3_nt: TGCGCCAGCAGCCAAGCTCGCGACGCGGCCGGGGAGCTGTTTTTT

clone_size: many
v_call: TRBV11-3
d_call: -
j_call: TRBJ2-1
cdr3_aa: CASSLNSDEQFF
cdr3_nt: TGTGCCAGCAGCTTAAATAGCGATGAGCAGTTCTTC

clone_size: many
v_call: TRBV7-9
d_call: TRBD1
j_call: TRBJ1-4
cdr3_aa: CASSPSDRATNEKLFF
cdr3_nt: TGTGCCAGCAGCCCCTCGGACAGGGCAACTAATGAAAAACTGTTTTTT

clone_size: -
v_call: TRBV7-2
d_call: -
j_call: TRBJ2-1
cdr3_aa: CASSVAEGSYNEQFF
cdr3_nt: TGTGCCAGCAGCGTAGCGGAAGGCTCCTACAATGAGCAGTTCTTC

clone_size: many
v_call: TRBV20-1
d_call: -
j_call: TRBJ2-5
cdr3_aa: CSALELPQETQYF
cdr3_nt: TGCAGTGCCCTAGAGTTACCTCAGGAGACCCAGTACTTC

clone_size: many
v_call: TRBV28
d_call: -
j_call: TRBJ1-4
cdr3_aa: CASSTIPGRWEKLFF
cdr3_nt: TGTGCCAGCAGTACAATTCCGGGACGGTGGGAAAAACTGTTTTTT

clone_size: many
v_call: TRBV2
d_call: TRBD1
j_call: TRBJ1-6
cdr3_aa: CASSSDRRLNSPLHF
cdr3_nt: TGTGCCAGCTCCTCGGACAGGAGATTAAATTCACCCCTCCACTTT

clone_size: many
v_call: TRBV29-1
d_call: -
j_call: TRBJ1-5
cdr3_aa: CSVGEGQPQHF
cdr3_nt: TGCAGCGTTGGGGAAGGTCAGCCCCAGCATTTT

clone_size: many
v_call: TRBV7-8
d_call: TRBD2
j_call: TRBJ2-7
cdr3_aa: CASSGGTSGRAWSSYEQYF
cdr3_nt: TGTGCCAGCAGCGGTGGGACTAGCGGGAGGGCCTGGAGCTCCTACGAGCAGTACTTC

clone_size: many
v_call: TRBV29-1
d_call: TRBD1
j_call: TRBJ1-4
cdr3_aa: CSVERMQGAAEKLFF
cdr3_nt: TGCAGCGTTGAAAGAATGCAGGGGGCGGCAGAAAAACTGTTTTTT

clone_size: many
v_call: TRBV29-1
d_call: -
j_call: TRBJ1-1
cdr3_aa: CSVDITNTEAFF
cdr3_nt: TGCAGCGTGGACATAACGAACACTGAAGCTTTCTTT

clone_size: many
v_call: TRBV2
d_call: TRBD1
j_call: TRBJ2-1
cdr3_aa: CANRLDRPGNNEQFF
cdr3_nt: TGTGCCAACCGCCTGGACAGGCCGGGGAACAATGAGCAGTTCTTC

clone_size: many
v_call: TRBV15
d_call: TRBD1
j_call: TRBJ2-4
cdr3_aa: CATSRSTGTGASTDKNIQYF
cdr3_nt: TGTGCCACCAGCAGAAGCACCGGGACAGGGGCGTCTACGGACAAAAACATTCAGTACTTC

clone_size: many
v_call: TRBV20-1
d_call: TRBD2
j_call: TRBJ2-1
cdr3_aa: CSAPGLAGGLGNEQFF
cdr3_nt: TGCAGTGCTCCGGGACTAGCGGGAGGTTTGGGAAATGAGCAGTTCTTC

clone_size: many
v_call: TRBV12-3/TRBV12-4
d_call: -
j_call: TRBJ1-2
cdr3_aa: CASSLGQGGYGYTF
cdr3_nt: TGTGCCAGCAGTTTAGGGCAGGGCGGCTATGGCTACACCTTC

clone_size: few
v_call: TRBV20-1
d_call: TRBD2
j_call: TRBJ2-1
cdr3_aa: CSAAQLGLATNNEQFF
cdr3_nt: TGCAGTGCAGCCCAACTCGGACTAGCAACAAACAATGAGCAGTTCTTC

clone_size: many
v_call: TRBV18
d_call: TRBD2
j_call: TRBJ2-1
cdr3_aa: CASSPPLAGGTYNEQFF
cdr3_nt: TGTGCCAGCTCACCACCACTAGCGGGAGGGACCTACAATGAGCAGTTCTTC

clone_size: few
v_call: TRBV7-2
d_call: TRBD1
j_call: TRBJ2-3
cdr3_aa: CASSPRQGNTQYF
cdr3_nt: TGTGCCAGCAGCCCTAGACAGGGGAATACGCAGTATTTT

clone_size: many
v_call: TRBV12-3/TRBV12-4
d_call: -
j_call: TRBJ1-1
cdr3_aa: CASSLRSGNTEAFF
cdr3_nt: TGTGCCAGCAGTTTAAGGTCGGGAAATACTGAAGCTTTCTTT

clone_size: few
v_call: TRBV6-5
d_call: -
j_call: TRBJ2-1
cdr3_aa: CASSYSRVTGQFF
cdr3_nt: TGTGCCAGCAGTTACTCTCGGGTGACAGGGCAGTTCTTC

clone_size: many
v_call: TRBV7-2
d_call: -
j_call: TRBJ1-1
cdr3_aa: CASSRRGAINTEAFF
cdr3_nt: TGTGCCAGCAGCCGCCGGGGGGCAATCAACACTGAAGCTTTCTTT

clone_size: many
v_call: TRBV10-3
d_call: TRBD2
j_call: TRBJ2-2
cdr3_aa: CATRLAGDTGELFF
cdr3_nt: TGTGCCACACGACTAGCGGGAGACACCGGGGAGCTGTTTTTT

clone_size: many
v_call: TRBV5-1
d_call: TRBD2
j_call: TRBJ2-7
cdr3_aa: CASSLGASGSYEQYF
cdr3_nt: TGCGCCAGCAGCTTGGGGGCTAGCGGGTCCTACGAGCAGTACTTC

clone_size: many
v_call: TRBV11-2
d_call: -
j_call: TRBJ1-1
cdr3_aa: CASSLTFMNTEAFF
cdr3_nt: TGTGCCAGCAGCTTAACTTTTATGAACACTGAAGCTTTCTTT

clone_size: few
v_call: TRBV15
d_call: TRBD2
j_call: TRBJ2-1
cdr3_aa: CATSRDLWGGAYNEQFF
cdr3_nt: TGTGCCACCAGCAGAGATCTGTGGGGGGGGGCCTACAATGAGCAGTTCTTC